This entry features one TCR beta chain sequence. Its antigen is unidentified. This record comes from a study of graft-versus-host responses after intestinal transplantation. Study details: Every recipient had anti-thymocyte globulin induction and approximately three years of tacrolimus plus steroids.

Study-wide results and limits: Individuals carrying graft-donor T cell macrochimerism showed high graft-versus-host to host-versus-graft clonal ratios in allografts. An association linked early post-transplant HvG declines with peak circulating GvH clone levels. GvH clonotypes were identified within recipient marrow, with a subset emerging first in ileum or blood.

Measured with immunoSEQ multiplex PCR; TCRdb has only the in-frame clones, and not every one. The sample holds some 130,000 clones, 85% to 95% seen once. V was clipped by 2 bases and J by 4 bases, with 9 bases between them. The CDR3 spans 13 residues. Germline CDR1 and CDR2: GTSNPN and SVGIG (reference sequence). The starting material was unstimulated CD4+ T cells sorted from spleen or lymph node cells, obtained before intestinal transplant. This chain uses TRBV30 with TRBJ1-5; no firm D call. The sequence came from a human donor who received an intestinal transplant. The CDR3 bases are TGTGCCTGGAGTCACGGACCTAATCAGCCCCAGCATTTT. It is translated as CAWSHGPNQPQHF.